These 24 T cell receptor beta chains came from one sample sequenced in a study of cytomegalovirus exposure and HLA in healthy donors. The PCR ran on 60 Vbeta and 13 Jbeta primers. The table came from immunoSEQ multiplex PCR; TCRdb's copy has only in-frame clones and leaves some out. This sample has over 75,000 clones, with 9.4% found just once. Sequencing was carried out using PBMCs. Source of these receptors: a man between 50 and 59 years old in good health and CMV-seropositive.

This chain uses TRBV2 with TRBJ2-1, with 12 bases lining up with TRBD2. V dropped 5 bases and J dropped 7; count of bases not matched to a gene: 6. The CDR3 runs to 15 residues. Per the germline V gene, CDR1 is SNHLY and CDR2 is FYNNEI. Here the CDR3 DNA reads TGTGCCAGCAGTACCACTAGCGGGAGGAGGAATGAGCAGTTCTTC. It translates to CASSTTSGRRNEQFF.

This clone was seen a handful of times. This chain joins TRBV6-1 and TRBJ2-1; 7 nucleotides agree with TRBD1. The CDR3 has 16 residues. J was trimmed by 8 bases and V by 3 bases; bases with no gene match: 13. The germline gives CDR1 MNHNS, CDR2 SASEGT. The CDR3 DNA sequence: TGTGCCAGCAGTGATCTATCCGGGACAGTGGGGGATGAGCAGTTCTTC. Translating it yields CASSDLSGTVGDEQFF.

V gene TRBV5-1 combines with J gene TRBJ1-1, with D tentatively TRBD1 (5 bases). V lost 2 bases and J 1 base, leaving 9 bases between the germline ends. The CDR3 is 14 residues long. Looked up from germline, CDR1 is SGHRS and CDR2 is YFSETQ. CDR3 coding DNA: TGCGCCAGCAGCTTTGACGGGGGGAACACTGAAGCTTTCTTT. It codes for CASSFDGGNTEAFF.

This clone has only a few counts. In nucleotides, the CDR3 is TGCGCCAGCAGCTTGAACCTAGCGGGGAGGCCTGTTGGTTTCGGCAATGAGCAGTTCTTC. This translates into CASSLNLAGRPVGFGNEQFF. This chain uses TRBV5-1 with TRBJ2-1, with 9 bases aligning to TRBD2. Germline-derived CDR1 and CDR2 are SGHRS and YFSETQ. The junction had 20 bases not matched to a gene; V was cut back by 1 base and J by 6 bases. CDR3 length equals 20 residues.

This clone has more than one count but fewer than ten. The J gene is TRBJ1-6, the V gene TRBV10-2; D is uncertain. There are 16 residues in the CDR3. CDR1 and CDR2 from the germline V gene are WSHSY and SAAADI. Trimming pared 2 bases from V and 0 bases from J, leaving 8 bases between. CDR3 loop: CASSERSGSYNSPLHF. CDR3 nucleotide sequence: TGCGCCAGCAGTGAGCGGTCGGGCTCCTATAATTCACCCCTCCACTTT.

V gene TRBV6-1 combines with J gene TRBJ1-5, with 9 bases identical to TRBD1. The CDR3 has 15 amino acids. Germline V gene data show CDR1 as MNHNS and CDR2 as SASEGT. With 10 bases clipped from V and 4 bases from J, the junction kept 11 bases outside the gene matches. The CDR3 here is CATENSGTGNQPQHF. The CDR3 DNA sequence: TGTGCCACCGAAAACTCCGGGACAGGGAATCAGCCCCAGCATTTT.

This clone was counted between two and nine times. V usage is TRBV5-1 and J usage is TRBJ2-7; no firm D call. This CDR3 has 15 amino acids. Germline loops: CDR1 SGHRS, CDR2 YFSETQ. Trimming removed 0 bases from V and 5 bases from J, with 15 bases in between. The CDR3 sequence is CASSLESAGRNEQYF. The CDR3 DNA reads as TGCGCCAGCAGCTTGGAATCTGCAGGTCGGAACGAGCAGTACTTC.

V usage is TRBV18 and J usage is TRBJ1-5; the D is unclear. V lost 2 bases and J lost 5, with 7 bases in between. Looked up from germline, CDR1 is KGHSH and CDR2 is LQKENI. The CDR3 totals 13 residues. The CDR3: CASSPRSDQPQHF. The CDR3, as DNA: TGTGCCAGCTCACCAAGATCAGATCAGCCCCAGCATTTT.

The V and J genes are TRBV7-9 and TRBJ2-1; the D gene is possibly TRBD1 (5 bases). Germline V gives CDR1 SEHNR, CDR2 FQNEAQ (reference sequence). V dropped 2 bases and J dropped 6 bases, with 20 bases sitting between them. The CDR3 covers 17 residues. The CDR3, as DNA: TGTGCCAGCAGCTTAAGGGGAAGGGCAGGAAACGGCAATGAGCAGTTCTTC. Translating gives CASSLRGRAGNGNEQFF. Variable domain in full (rest from reference TRBV7-9 and TRBJ2-1): DTGVSQNPRHKITKRGQNVTFRCDPISEHNRLYWYRQTLGQGPEFLTYFQNEAQLEKSRLLSDRFSAERPKGSFSTLEIQRTEQGDSAMYLCASSLRGRAGNGNEQFFGPGTRLTVL.

This clone was detected only a few times. This rearrangement joins TRBV10-3 to TRBJ2-1, with 8 positions matching TRBD2. This CDR3 comprises 15 residues. V dropped 6 bases and J dropped 4; count of bases not matched to a gene: 8. Germline CDR1 reads ENHRY; CDR2 reads SYGVKD. The CDR3 loop reads CAISPKAGGYNEQFF. CDR3 in DNA: TGTGCCATCAGCCCCAAGGCGGGAGGTTACAATGAGCAGTTCTTC.

The rearrangement uses TRBV9 and TRBJ2-3, with unresolved D. V was pared by 4 bases and J by 2 bases, with 14 bases between. Germline V gene sequence: CDR1 SGDLS, CDR2 YYNGEE. The CDR3 has 15 residues. The CDR3 here is CASSLQPRPTDTQYF. The CDR3 nucleotides are TGTGCCAGCAGCCTCCAACCTAGGCCCACAGATACGCAGTATTTT.

CDR3 coding DNA: TGCGCCAGCCAACAGTGGGAGACCGGCACAGATACGCAGTATTTT. Amino acid sequence: CASQQWETGTDTQYF. The chain carries TRBV5-1 and TRBJ2-3, with D possibly matching TRBD2 (5 bases). From germline, CDR1 is SGHRS and CDR2 YFSETQ. The CDR3 spans 15 residues. V was shortened by 7 bases and J by 1 base, with 16 bases between the two germline ends.

This clone came up a few times. The rearrangement uses TRBV18 and TRBJ1-2, with 8 positions matching TRBD1. Germline V gene sequence: CDR1 KGHSH, CDR2 LQKENI. The trim removed 3 bases at V and 3 bases at J, leaving 0 bases unmatched. This CDR3 comprises 13 residues. The CDR3 sequence: CASSPGQDYGYTF. The CDR3 DNA sequence: TGTGCCAGCTCACCGGGACAGGACTATGGCTACACCTTC.

This clone was found once. The chain links TRBV27 to TRBJ1-6; TRBD1 agrees at 10 bases. The germline V gene encodes CDR1 MNHEY and CDR2 SMNVEV (reference sequence). CDR3 length: 16 amino acids. The V segment lost 6 bases and the J segment 8 bases; nucleotides outside the gene matches: 10. The CDR3: CASRVRQGAGDSPLHF. The CDR3 coding sequence is TGTGCCAGCAGGGTGCGACAGGGGGCAGGTGATTCACCCCTCCACTTT.

V is TRBV6-5 and J is TRBJ1-6; 7 nucleotides agree with TRBD1. Germline trimming cut 2 bases from V and 6 bases from J; bases unmatched to any gene: 4. The V gene's germline CDR1 is MNHEY and CDR2 SVGAGI. The CDR3 runs to 15 residues. The CDR3 DNA is TGTGCCAGCAGTTACGAGACAGGGACTAATTCACCCCTCCACTTT. It yields the protein CASSYETGTNSPLHF.

This clone was detected ten times or more. The chain is built from TRBV4-1 and TRBJ1-4; D is undetermined. V was shortened by 0 bases and J by 1 base, with 15 bases between the two germline ends. The CDR3 has 18 amino acids. Germline V gives CDR1 MGHRA, CDR2 YSYEKL. The CDR3 region is CASSQDPRVDGTNEKLFF. CDR3 bases: TGCGCCAGCAGCCAAGATCCCCGGGTGGATGGAACTAATGAAAAACTGTTTTTT.

The gene calls are TRBV11-1 and TRBJ1-5; D remains unclear. Trimming cost V 4 bases and J 5 bases, with 9 bases left between them. The germline CDR1 and CDR2 sequences are SGHAT and FQDESV (reference sequence). The CDR3 covers 13 residues. The CDR3 sequence is CASSSQRDQPQHF. In DNA, the CDR3 is TGTGCCAGCAGCTCACAGCGGGATCAGCCCCAGCATTTT. Full variable domain (rest looked up from reference TRBV11-1 and TRBJ1-5): EAEVAQSPRYKITEKSQAVAFWCDPISGHATLYWYRQILGQGPELLVQFQDESVVDDSQLPKDRFSAERLKGVDSTLKIQPAELGDSAMYLCASSSQRDQPQHFGDGTRLSIL.

The chain joins TRBV5-6 to TRBJ2-3; D remains unclear. The CDR3 has 16 residues. V lost 0 bases and J 2 bases, leaving 13 bases between the germline ends. The germline V gene has CDR1 SGHDT and CDR2 YYEEEE. CDR3 bases: TGTGCCAGCAGCTTGGCCGTGGAGAGCTACACAGATACGCAGTATTTT. Translating it yields CASSLAVESYTDTQYF.

V gene TRBV19 combines with J gene TRBJ1-1; 7 bases map to TRBD1. The trim removed 9 bases at V and 6 bases at J, leaving 16 bases unmatched. The CDR3 covers 15 residues. Per the germline V gene, CDR1 is LNHDA and CDR2 is SQIVND (reference sequence). The DNA for the CDR3 is TGTGCCAGCAAGTACCCAGGGGGAAGTCAACCTGAAGCTTTCTTT. As protein: CASKYPGGSQPEAFF.

This clone was detected a few times. The CDR3 region is CASGRQGAGYYEQYF. CDR3 DNA: TGTGCCAGCGGAAGACAGGGGGCGGGATACTACGAGCAGTACTTC. The rearrangement links TRBV6-5 to TRBJ2-7; TRBD1 agrees at 10 bases. The V gene's germline CDR1 is MNHEY and CDR2 SVGAGI. J was trimmed by 3 bases and V by 8 bases; bases with no gene match: 10. This CDR3 has 15 residues.

The rearrangement joins TRBV13 to TRBJ2-1; tentative D call: TRBD2 (5 bases). Germline CDR1 and CDR2: PRHDT and FYEKMQ (reference sequence). V lost 2 bases and J lost 5, with 16 bases in between. The CDR3 length is 16 residues. CDR3 nucleotides: TGTGCCAGCAGCTTATTTAGACGAACTAGGGACAATGAGCAGTTCTTC. It yields the protein CASSLFRRTRDNEQFF. The variable domain in full, with the rest retrieved from reference TRBV13 and TRBJ2-1, is AAGVIQSPRHLIKEKRETATLKCYPIPRHDTVYWYQQGPGQDPQFLISFYEKMQSDKGSIPDRFSAQQFSDYHSELNMSSLELGDSALYFCASSLFRRTRDNEQFFGPGTRLTVL.

V is TRBV11-3 and J is TRBJ2-1; 10 bases are a match to TRBD2. The CDR3 spans 15 residues. Germline CDR1 SGHNT, CDR2 YENEEA. Trimming removed 5 bases from V and 5 bases from J; junction bases left unmatched: 6. Written as DNA, the CDR3 is TGTGCCAGCAGCCCTCGCCTAGCGGGGGACAATGAGCAGTTCTTC. Translation: CASSPRLAGDNEQFF.

The chain links TRBV10-3 to TRBJ2-5; D possibly corresponds to TRBD1 (5 bases). The length of the CDR3 is 18 residues. The V end was cut by 0 bases, the J end by 3 bases, with 20 bases between. Germline V CDR1 and CDR2: ENHRY, SYGVKD. The CDR3 sequence: CAISESSPPGQSKETQYF. Written as DNA, the CDR3 is TGTGCCATCAGTGAGTCGTCCCCTCCAGGACAAAGTAAAGAGACCCAGTACTTC.

This clone was counted between two and nine times. The chain combines TRBV29-1 with TRBJ1-6; 9 bases line up with TRBD1. V gave up 7 bases and J gave up 3 bases; unmatched junction bases: 7. The CDR3 spans 15 residues. Germline V gene sequence: CDR1 SQVTM, CDR2 ANQGSEA. The CDR3 DNA reads TGCAGCGCCCGGACAGGGGCTGACTATAATTCACCCCTCCACTTT. Its protein is CSARTGADYNSPLHF.